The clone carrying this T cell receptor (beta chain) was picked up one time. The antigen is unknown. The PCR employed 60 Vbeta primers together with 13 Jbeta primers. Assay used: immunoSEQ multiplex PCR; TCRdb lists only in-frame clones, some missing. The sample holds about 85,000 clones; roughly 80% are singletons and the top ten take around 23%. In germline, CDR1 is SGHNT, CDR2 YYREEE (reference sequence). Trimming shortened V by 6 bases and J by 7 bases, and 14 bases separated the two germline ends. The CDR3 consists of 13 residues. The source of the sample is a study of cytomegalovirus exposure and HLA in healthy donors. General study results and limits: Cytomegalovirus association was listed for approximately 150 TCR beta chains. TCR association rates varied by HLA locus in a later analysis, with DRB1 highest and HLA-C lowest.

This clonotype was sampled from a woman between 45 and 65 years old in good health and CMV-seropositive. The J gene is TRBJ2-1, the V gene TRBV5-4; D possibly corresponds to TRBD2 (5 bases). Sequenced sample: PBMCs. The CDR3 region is CASTTSLLNEQFF. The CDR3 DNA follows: TGTGCCAGCACAACTAGTCTCTTGAATGAGCAGTTCTTC.